This T cell receptor (beta chain) originates from a study of blood T cell repertoires in COVID-19. Libraries were prepared by immunoSEQ multiplex PCR; TCRdb keeps only in-frame clonotypes and omits some of them. The profile shows 250,000 to 300,000 clones, more than 85% of them singletons. Trimming took off 3 bases at V and 7 bases at J, with 16 bases between the two ends. The CDR3 consists of 15 residues. Germline lookup yields CDR1 GTSNPN and CDR2 SVGIG (reference sequence). The chain has TRBV30 and TRBJ1-6, with D tentatively TRBD1 (6 bases). The origin of this receptor is a woman in her twenties or thirties with COVID-19, enrolled during active disease. The sequenced sample consisted of peripheral blood. This chain's CDR3 is CAWRIPGAGNSPLHF. In DNA, the CDR3 is TGTGCCTGGAGGATCCCAGGGGCAGGAAATTCACCCCTCCACTTT.